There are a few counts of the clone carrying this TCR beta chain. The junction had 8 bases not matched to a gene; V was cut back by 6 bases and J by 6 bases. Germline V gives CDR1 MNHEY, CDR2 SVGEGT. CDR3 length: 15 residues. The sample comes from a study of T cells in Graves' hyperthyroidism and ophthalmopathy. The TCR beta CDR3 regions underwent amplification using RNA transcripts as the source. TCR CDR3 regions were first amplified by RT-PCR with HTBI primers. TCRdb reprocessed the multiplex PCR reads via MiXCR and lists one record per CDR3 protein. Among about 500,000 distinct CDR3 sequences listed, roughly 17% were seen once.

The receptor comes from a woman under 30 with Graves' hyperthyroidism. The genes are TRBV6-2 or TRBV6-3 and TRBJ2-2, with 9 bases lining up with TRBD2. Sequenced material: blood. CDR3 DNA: TGTGCCAGCAGCTCCCTAGGCGGGGGGGCCGGGGAGCTGTTTTTT. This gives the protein CASSSLGGGAGELFF.